This entry lists 30 T cell receptor beta chains sequenced from one sample in a study of OX40 agonist ivuxolimab in advanced cancers. Measured with immunoSEQ multiplex PCR; TCRdb has only the in-frame clones, and not every one. The sample consists of about 68,000 clones, about 89% of them appearing once. The material sequenced was CD4+ or CD8+ T cells sorted from blood, taken in a trial of the OX40 agonist ivuxolimab. These receptors came from an adult with an advanced solid tumor such as melanoma, head and neck, liver or kidney cancer.

The gene calls are TRBV29-1 and TRBJ2-3; 15 bases match TRBD2. CDR1 and CDR2 from the germline V gene are SQVTM and ANQGSEA. This CDR3 spans 15 amino acids. J gave up 3 bases and V 6 bases, and 4 bases lay outside the gene matches. The CDR3 reads CSVAGTSGRTDTQYF. The CDR3 bases are TGCAGCGTAGCTGGGACTAGCGGGAGGACAGATACGCAGTATTTT.

This clone was seen once. The chain joins TRBV19 to TRBJ1-1; 7 bases are shared with TRBD1. Germline V gives CDR1 LNHDA, CDR2 SQIVND (reference sequence). The CDR3 covers 14 residues. V trimming: 7 bases; J trimming: 2 bases; junction bases outside the gene matches: 7. The CDR3 DNA reads as TGTGCCAGTAACCGACGACAGGGAAACACTGAAGCTTTCTTT. It yields the protein CASNRRQGNTEAFF. The full variable domain, completed using reference TRBV19 and TRBJ1-1, is DGGITQSPKYLFRKEGQNVTLSCEQNLNHDAMYWYRQDPGQGLRLIYYSQIVNDFQKGDIAEGYSVSREKKESFPLTVTSAQKNPTAFYLCASNRRQGNTEAFFGQGTRLTVV.

The V and J genes are TRBV28 and TRBJ1-6, with D perhaps TRBD1 (5 bases). CDR1 and CDR2 (germline): MDHEN, SYDVKM. The germline V and J ends were trimmed by 6 bases and 3 bases, with 18 bases remaining between them. The CDR3 spans 17 residues. The CDR3 DNA sequence: TGTGCCAGCAGATCTACTGTGGGACTTAACTATAATTCACCCCTCCACTTT. Translated, it gives CASRSTVGLNYNSPLHF.

The rearrangement uses TRBV6-5 and TRBJ2-7; the match to TRBD1 covers 7 bases. CDR1 and CDR2 from the germline V gene are MNHEY and SVGAGI. The CDR3 consists of 12 residues. V trimming: 6 bases; J trimming: 5 bases; junction bases outside the gene matches: 4. CDR3 DNA sequence: TGTGCCAGCAGAGACAGGGTCCACGAGCAGTACTTC. Translating gives CASRDRVHEQYF.

V is TRBV5-1 and J is TRBJ2-1, with 7 positions matching TRBD2. CDR1 and CDR2 (germline): SGHRS, YFSETQ. This CDR3 comprises 14 residues. The ends lost 4 bases at V and 3 bases at J; junction bases unmatched: 4. The DNA for the CDR3 is TGCGCCAGCAGCGTCCGGGACTACTACAATGAGCAGTTCTTC. Translating gives CASSVRDYYNEQFF.

This clone came up once. The chain uses TRBV27 and TRBJ2-5; perhaps TRBD1 as D (6 bases). The CDR3 extends over 15 amino acids. V lost 3 bases and J lost 2, with 13 bases in between. Germline V gene sequence: CDR1 MNHEY, CDR2 SMNVEV (reference sequence). In DNA form, the CDR3 reads TGTGCCAGCAGTTTTTGGACAGCTATTCAAGAGACCCAGTACTTC. As protein: CASSFWTAIQETQYF.

CDR3 DNA sequence: TGTGCCAGCAGTTTCTACACTGAAGCTTTCTTT. Residues: CASSFYTEAFF. The V and J genes are TRBV28 and TRBJ1-1, with unresolved D. Germline V gives CDR1 MDHEN, CDR2 SYDVKM. With 3 bases removed from V and 3 bases from J, the gap between germline ends came to 2 bases. The CDR3 totals 11 residues.

This chain connects TRBV28 to TRBJ1-4; D is possibly TRBD1 (6 bases). Germline CDR1 is MDHEN and CDR2 is SYDVKM. Trimming stripped 5 bases from V and 8 bases from J, with 15 bases between. This CDR3 is 14 amino acids long. The CDR3 bases are TGTGCCAGCAGTCCGGGGGCCCCAGCAGAAAAACTGTTTTTT. Amino acid sequence: CASSPGAPAEKLFF.

This clone was counted once. J is TRBJ1-1 and V is TRBV7-9; the D gene is possibly TRBD1 (5 bases). Germline V gene lookup returns CDR1 SEHNR and CDR2 FQNEAQ (reference sequence). The CDR3 spans 13 residues. Trimming stripped 3 bases from V and 1 base from J, with 6 bases between. The CDR3 bases are TGTGCCAGCAGCTTTCAGGGGAACACTGAAGCTTTCTTT. Translation: CASSFQGNTEAFF. The variable domain in full, completed from reference TRBV7-9 and TRBJ1-1, reads DTGVSQNPRHKITKRGQNVTFRCDPISEHNRLYWYRQTLGQGPEFLTYFQNEAQLEKSRLLSDRFSAERPKGSFSTLEIQRTEQGDSAMYLCASSFQGNTEAFFGQGTRLTVV.

Points on this clone: At one boundary the junction diverges from the germline segment, which might be a read error. The chain carries TRBV2 and TRBJ2-7; 9 nucleotides align to TRBD1. The CDR3 sequence is 12 residues long. Looked up from germline, CDR1 is SNHLY and CDR2 is FYNNEI. The CDR3 is CAGGQGVIERYF. The CDR3 nucleotides read TGTGCCGGGGGACAGGGAGTCATCGAGCGGTACTTC.

This CDR3 is CASSAARGNTGELFF. The CDR3 DNA reads TGTGCCAGCAGTGCCGCGAGAGGCAACACCGGGGAGCTGTTTTTT. The rearrangement joins TRBV25-1 to TRBJ2-2; D ambiguous. There are 15 residues in the CDR3. The V end lost 4 bases, the J end lost 2 bases, and 11 bases lay between the germline ends. The germline gives CDR1 MGHDK, CDR2 SYGVNS.

The chain couples TRBV29-1 to TRBJ2-5; 7 bases are shared with TRBD1. J was trimmed by 3 bases and V by 3 bases; bases with no gene match: 10. The CDR3 is 15 amino acids. Germline lookup yields CDR1 SQVTM and CDR2 ANQGSEA. The CDR3, as DNA: TGCAGCGTTGATGGGGTACAGGGGCTCGAAGAGACCCAGTACTTC. Amino acids: CSVDGVQGLEETQYF.

This clone was seen a handful of times. The CDR3: CASSPLARLNYGYTF. CDR3 coding DNA: TGTGCCAGCAGTCCACTCGCGCGGCTTAACTATGGCTACACCTTC. This chain uses TRBV27 with TRBJ1-2; D is unresolved. The CDR3 extends over 15 amino acids. Trimming took off 5 bases at V and 1 base at J, with 14 bases between the two ends. Germline V lookup: CDR1 MNHEY, CDR2 SMNVEV (reference sequence).

The chain employs TRBV4-2 and TRBJ2-3, with TRBD2 matching over 9 bases. The CDR3 has 18 residues. CDR1 and CDR2 (germline): LGHNA, YNFKEQ. Trimming took 0 bases from V and 2 from J; bases not matched to a gene: 9. The CDR3 sequence: CASSQDRPSGAFTDTQYF. The CDR3 nucleotides are TGTGCCAGCAGCCAAGATCGGCCTAGCGGGGCGTTCACAGATACGCAGTATTTT.

This chain links TRBV4-1 with TRBJ2-4; D call uncertain. Trimming cost V 0 bases and J 4 bases, with 16 bases left between them. The germline V gene encodes CDR1 MGHRA and CDR2 YSYEKL. This CDR3 is 17 amino acids long. The chain's CDR3 is CASSQDPSVTSKNIQYF. Written as DNA, the CDR3 is TGCGCCAGCAGCCAAGACCCCTCAGTGACCTCTAAAAACATTCAGTACTTC.

This clone is a singleton in its sample. The chain carries TRBV5-1 and TRBJ2-3, with D perhaps matching TRBD1 (6 bases). The V and J ends lost 6 bases and 0 bases respectively, with 11 bases between them. Germline assignment: CDR1 SGHRS and CDR2 YFSETQ. The CDR3 is made up of 14 amino acids. This CDR3 is CASNPGHSTDTQYF. CDR3 DNA sequence: TGCGCCAGCAACCCGGGACATAGCACAGATACGCAGTATTTT. The full variable domain, in which reference TRBV5-1 and TRBJ2-3 provide the parts outside the CDR3, is KAGVTQTPRYLIKTRGQQVTLSCSPISGHRSVSWYQQTPGQGLQFLFEYFSETQRNKGNFPGRFSGRQFSNSRSEMNVSTLELGDSALYLCASNPGHSTDTQYFGPGTRLTVL.

This clone was seen just once. V is TRBV5-6 and J is TRBJ2-6; perhaps TRBD1 as D (6 bases). This CDR3 contains 15 residues. Trimming stripped 4 bases from V and 1 base from J, with 9 bases between. The germline gives CDR1 SGHDT, CDR2 YYEEEE. CDR3 sequence (DNA): TGTGCCAGCAGCCAAACAGGGTCTGGGGCCAACGTCCTGACTTTC. Translating it yields CASSQTGSGANVLTF.

The chain combines TRBV5-1 with TRBJ1-2; unclear D gene. Germline values: CDR1 SGHRS, CDR2 YFSETQ. Trimming cost V 0 bases and J 4 bases, with 7 bases left between them. The CDR3 has 13 amino acids. CDR3 amino acids: CASSLGGGYGYTF. The CDR3 DNA reads as TGCGCCAGCAGCTTGGGGGGAGGCTATGGCTACACCTTC.

This chain connects TRBV29-1 to TRBJ2-1, with unresolved D. Germline V gene data show CDR1 as SQVTM and CDR2 as ANQGSEA. With 3 bases removed from V and 6 bases from J, the gap between germline ends came to 9 bases. The CDR3 runs 12 residues. CDR3 DNA: TGCAGCGTTGAGGGTCAGCGCAATGAGCAGTTCTTC. It yields the protein CSVEGQRNEQFF.

This chain connects TRBV2 to TRBJ2-7; 8 nucleotides match TRBD2. Germline CDR1 SNHLY, CDR2 FYNNEI. This CDR3 spans 15 amino acids. Trimming removed 4 bases from V and 4 bases from J; junction bases left unmatched: 9. This chain's CDR3 is CASSVRGTSSYEQYF. The CDR3 region has the DNA TGTGCCAGCAGTGTAAGGGGGACTAGTTCTTACGAGCAGTACTTC. The full variable domain, completed using reference TRBV2 and TRBJ2-7, is EPEVTQTPSHQVTQMGQEVILRCVPISNHLYFYWYRQILGQKVEFLVSFYNNEISEKSEIFDDQFSVERPDGSNFTLKIRSTKLEDSAMYFCASSVRGTSSYEQYFGPGTRLTVT.

This clone was seen a handful of times. The chain has TRBV11-2 and TRBJ2-1, with D possibly being TRBD2 (6 bases). The CDR3 totals 17 residues. In germline, CDR1 is SGHAT, CDR2 FQNNGV. Trimming shortened V by 5 bases and J by 0 bases, and 17 bases separated the two germline ends. The CDR3 DNA sequence: TGTGCCAGCAGCACCCACGATAGCGGTAGCTCCTACAATGAGCAGTTCTTC. This sequence encodes CASSTHDSGSSYNEQFF.

The V gene is TRBV29-1, the J gene TRBJ2-3, with D unclear. The CDR3 covers 12 residues. With 0 bases removed from V and 5 bases from J, the gap between germline ends came to 6 bases. CDR1 and CDR2 from the germline V gene are SQVTM and ANQGSEA. The CDR3: CSVEDSIDTQYF. For the CDR3, the DNA is TGCAGCGTTGAAGATTCTATAGATACGCAGTATTTT.

The chain uses TRBV7-9 and TRBJ2-7; tentative D call: TRBD2 (6 bases). The CDR3 covers 16 residues. The germline gives CDR1 SEHNR, CDR2 FQNEAQ (reference sequence). Trimming shortened V by 5 bases and J by 0 bases, and 17 bases separated the two germline ends. CDR3 loop: CASSNPGAGTSYEQYF. CDR3 nucleotide sequence: TGTGCCAGCAGCAACCCTGGGGCGGGGACCTCCTACGAGCAGTACTTC.

V and J are TRBV27 and TRBJ2-5; TRBD2 matches at 12 bases. The germline CDR1 and CDR2 sequences are MNHEY and SMNVEV (reference sequence). This CDR3 spans 16 amino acids. V lost 7 bases and J lost 5; bases outside the gene matches: 11. In DNA, the CDR3 is TGTGCCAGCACCGCTAGCGGGAGGGCTTTCGGGGAGACCCAGTACTTC. Protein product: CASTASGRAFGETQYF.

Of note for this clone: The same CDR3 can be traced to other DNA sequences in this sample. This chain links TRBV9 with TRBJ2-1; D remains ambiguous. The CDR3 has 14 amino acids. V lost 0 bases, J lost 4 bases, and 8 bases lay in between. The V gene's germline CDR1 is SGDLS and CDR2 YYNGEE. The CDR3 DNA follows: TGTGCCAGCAGCGTAGGAGGTGTGTACAATGAGCAGTTCTTC. It translates to CASSVGGVYNEQFF. Full variable domain (outside the CDR3, taken from reference TRBV9 and TRBJ2-1): DSGVTQTPKHLITATGQRVTLRCSPRSGDLSVYWYQQSLDQGLQFLIQYYNGEERAKGNILERFSAQQFPDLHSELNLSSLELGDSALYFCASSVGGVYNEQFFGPGTRLTVL.

In this sample, this clone turned up once. The CDR3 loop is CASRHPRDSYEQYF. In DNA, the CDR3 is TGCGCCAGCAGGCACCCCAGGGACTCCTACGAGCAGTACTTC. The V gene is TRBV5-1, the J gene TRBJ2-7, with D possibly being TRBD1 (5 bases). V lost 5 bases, J lost 0 bases, and 12 bases lay in between. This CDR3 has 14 residues. Germline CDR1 reads SGHRS; CDR2 reads YFSETQ. The full variable domain, in which reference TRBV5-1 and TRBJ2-7 provide the parts outside the CDR3, is KAGVTQTPRYLIKTRGQQVTLSCSPISGHRSVSWYQQTPGQGLQFLFEYFSETQRNKGNFPGRFSGRQFSNSRSEMNVSTLELGDSALYLCASRHPRDSYEQYFGPGTRLTVT.

V is TRBV7-2 and J is TRBJ2-1; D could derive from TRBD1 or TRBD2 (7 bases each). CDR3 size: 15 residues. Trimming stripped 5 bases from V and 3 bases from J, with 14 bases between. Germline CDR1 is SGHTA and CDR2 is FQGNSA. The CDR3: CASSPGGGDYNEQFF. Here the CDR3 DNA reads TGTGCCAGCAGCCCAGGGGGAGGGGACTACAATGAGCAGTTCTTC. Filled out from reference TRBV7-2 and TRBJ2-1, the complete variable domain reads GAGVSQSPSNKVTEKGKDVELRCDPISGHTALYWYRQSLGQGLEFLIYFQGNSAPDKSGLPSDRFSAERTGGSVSTLTIQRTQQEDSAVYLCASSPGGGDYNEQFFGPGTRLTVL.

This sequence joins TRBV11-2 and TRBJ1-3, with TRBD1 identical over 8 bases. Per the germline V gene, CDR1 is SGHAT and CDR2 is FQNNGV. J gave up 3 bases and V 4 bases, and 2 bases lay outside the gene matches. The CDR3 contains 14 residues. Written as DNA, the CDR3 is TGTGCCAGCAGCTCGGACAGGGTTGGAAACACCATATATTTT. This sequence encodes CASSSDRVGNTIYF.

The chain employs TRBV7-2 and TRBJ2-5; D may be TRBD2 (5 bases). Per germline, CDR1 SGHTA and CDR2 FQGNSA. The CDR3 is 14 residues long. V was cut by 8 bases and J by 7 bases, with 20 bases left in between. CDR3 sequence: CASRRALVEGTQYF. The CDR3 DNA reads TGTGCCAGCCGGCGGGCGTTGGTAGAGGGGACCCAGTACTTC. Based on the CDR3 plus reference TRBV7-2 and TRBJ2-5, the full variable domain is GAGVSQSPSNKVTEKGKDVELRCDPISGHTALYWYRQSLGQGLEFLIYFQGNSAPDKSGLPSDRFSAERTGGSVSTLTIQRTQQEDSAVYLCASRRALVEGTQYFGPGTRLLVL.

Turning to this clone: One end of the junction does not line up with germline, which may come from a read error. The genes are TRBV6-6 and TRBJ1-2, with 7 bases fitting TRBD1. Germline CDR1 MNHNY, CDR2 SVGAGI (reference sequence). This CDR3 has 13 residues. The CDR3 DNA is TGTGCCATCAGTCCCCGGGACAGCTATGGCTACACCTTC. Translated, it gives CAISPRDSYGYTF.